The present entry profiles one T cell receptor beta chain with its context. Profiling relied on immunoSEQ multiplex PCR, and the TCRdb table lists in-frame clones only, not all of them. Altogether some 200,000 clones are present, 60% to 80% being singletons, with the ten largest covering more than 4.5%. The germline V gene has CDR1 SGHRS and CDR2 YFSETQ. The germline V and J ends were trimmed by 4 bases and 5 bases, with 8 bases remaining between them. CDR3 length: 12 residues. The sample is drawn from a study of cytotoxic CD8 clonotypes in ibrutinib-treated CLL. The genes are TRBV5-1 and TRBJ2-3; TRBD1 might be the D (6 bases). The receptor was derived from a human donor with chronic lymphocytic leukemia. Sample: PBMCs, taken after 12 months of ibrutinib treatment. The CDR3 region has the DNA TGCGCCAGCAGCGAGGACAGAGATACGCAGTATTTT. Translating it yields CASSEDRDTQYF.